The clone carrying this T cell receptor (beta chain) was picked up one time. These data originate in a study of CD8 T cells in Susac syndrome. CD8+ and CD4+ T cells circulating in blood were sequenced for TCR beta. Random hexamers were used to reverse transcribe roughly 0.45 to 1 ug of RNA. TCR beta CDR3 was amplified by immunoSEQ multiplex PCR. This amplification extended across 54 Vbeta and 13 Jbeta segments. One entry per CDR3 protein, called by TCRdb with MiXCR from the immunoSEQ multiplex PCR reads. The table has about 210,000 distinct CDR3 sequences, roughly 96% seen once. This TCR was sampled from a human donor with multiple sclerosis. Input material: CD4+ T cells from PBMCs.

In DNA form, the CDR3 reads TGTGCCAGCAGTTCTTCAAGACTGAAGGGCTACACCTTC. Translated: CASSSSRLKGYTF. V and J are TRBV28 and TRBJ1-2; no clear D. The V gene's germline CDR1 is MDHEN and CDR2 SYDVKM. V lost 4 bases and J 8 bases, leaving 14 bases between the germline ends. CDR3 length equals 13 residues.